Each of the 15 T cell receptor beta chains below was sequenced from the same sample in a study of T cell responses to AZD1222 COVID-19 vaccine. Using immunoSEQ multiplex PCR, the repertoire was profiled, and TCRdb retains in-frame clones only, with some absent. This sample has 150,000 to 200,000 clones, with roughly nine tenths found just once. The sequences come from peripheral blood, collected on day 0 of AZD1222 vaccination. The receptors stem from an adult in good health.

The chain combines TRBV29-1 with TRBJ1-2, with no clear D. The V end lost 3 bases, the J end lost 6 bases, and 14 bases lay between the germline ends. Per germline, CDR1 SQVTM and CDR2 ANQGSEA. The CDR3 totals 13 residues. CDR3 sequence: CSVDYGVDDGYTF. The CDR3 DNA reads TGCAGCGTTGATTATGGGGTCGACGATGGCTACACCTTC.

V usage is TRBV14 and J usage is TRBJ2-2, with D unresolved. Germline V gene sequence: CDR1 SGHDN, CDR2 FVKESK. Trimming left V 0 bases short and J 1 base short, with 9 bases between. The CDR3 consists of 16 residues. The DNA for the CDR3 is TGTGCCAGCAGCCAAGATACTGCCGGGAACACCGGGGAGCTGTTTTTT. The encoded protein is CASSQDTAGNTGELFF. The variable domain in full, completed from reference TRBV14 and TRBJ2-2, reads EAGVTQFPSHSVIEKGQTVTLRCDPISGHDNLYWYRRVMGKEIKFLLHFVKESKQDESGMPNNRFLAERTGGTYSTLKVQPAELEDSGVYFCASSQDTAGNTGELFFGEGSRLTVL.

This clone appeared a single time. The chain employs TRBV29-1 and TRBJ2-2, with TRBD1 identical over 8 bases. V was clipped by 5 bases and J by 9 bases; unmatched bases: 14. The germline V gene encodes CDR1 SQVTM and CDR2 ANQGSEA. CDR3 length equals 15 residues. CDR3 in DNA: TGCAGCGTTCAAAGCACCCTGACAGGGGTAAGGGAGCTGTTTTTT. Its protein is CSVQSTLTGVRELFF.

The rearrangement links TRBV5-4 to TRBJ1-2; no definite D call. The length of the CDR3 is 14 residues. V lost 2 bases, J lost 4 bases, and 12 bases lay in between. In germline, CDR1 is SGHNT, CDR2 YYREEE (reference sequence). The CDR3 nucleotides read TGTGCCAGCAGCTTTGGGCTAGGCCTCTATGGCTACACCTTC. It is translated as CASSFGLGLYGYTF.

The V gene is TRBV9, the J gene TRBJ1-1, with D unresolved. The CDR3 runs 17 residues. V lost 0 bases, J lost 1 base, and 16 bases lay in between. Germline-derived CDR1 and CDR2 are SGDLS and YYNGEE. The CDR3 region is CASSVEEGLRTNTEAFF. The CDR3 DNA is TGTGCCAGCAGCGTAGAGGAGGGATTACGGACGAACACTGAAGCTTTCTTT.

V usage is TRBV6-2 or TRBV6-3 and J usage is TRBJ2-3; D gene ambiguous. Trimming took 4 bases from V and 2 from J, leaving 4 bases between them. Germline CDR1 is MNHEY and CDR2 is SVGEGT. The CDR3 spans 12 residues. The CDR3 here is CASSWVTDTQYF. The CDR3 region has the DNA TGTGCCAGCAGTTGGGTCACAGATACGCAGTATTTT.

The rearrangement uses TRBV18 and TRBJ1-2; 8 nucleotides match TRBD1. CDR1 and CDR2 from the germline V gene are KGHSH and LQKENI. The CDR3 contains 17 residues. V lost 6 bases to trimming and J lost 8 bases; unmatched junction nucleotides: 20. CDR3 sequence reads: CASSPLDRGVGSQGYTF. CDR3 sequence (DNA): TGTGCCAGCTCGCCGCTCGACAGGGGTGTAGGTTCCCAGGGCTACACCTTC.

The chain is built from TRBV6-2 or TRBV6-3 and TRBJ2-1, with 16 bases identical to TRBD2. Unmatched junction bases numbered 18, after V lost 2 bases and J lost 8 bases. This CDR3 region has 21 residues. CDR1 and CDR2 (germline): MNHEY, SVGEGT. The CDR3 nucleotides read TGTGCCAGCAGTTACAACACCGGGACTAGCGGGAGGGCCAATACCCCCCATGAGCAGTTCTTC. Translation: CASSYNTGTSGRANTPHEQFF.

The chain recombines TRBV5-4 with TRBJ2-7; no reliable D call. CDR1 and CDR2 from the germline V gene are SGHNT and YYREEE (reference sequence). The CDR3 runs 15 residues. With 1 base removed from V and 1 base from J, the gap between germline ends came to 12 bases. The CDR3 nucleotides read TGTGCCAGCAGCTTGATCTGGGCAGGATCCTACGAGCAGTACTTC. Protein product: CASSLIWAGSYEQYF.

V usage is TRBV28 and J usage is TRBJ1-5, with no clear D. The CDR3 length is 11 residues. CDR1 and CDR2 from the germline V gene are MDHEN and SYDVKM. V gave up 6 bases and J gave up 9 bases, with 9 bases separating them. Written as DNA, the CDR3 is TGTGCCAGCAGAACAGCTGGGCCCCAGCATTTT. It codes for CASRTAGPQHF. The whole variable domain, filled in from reference TRBV28 and TRBJ1-5, reads DVKVTQSSRYLVKRTGEKVFLECVQDMDHENMFWYRQDPGLGLRLIYFSYDVKMKEKGDIPEGYSVSREKKERFSLILESASTNQTSMYLCASRTAGPQHFGDGTRLSIL.

The rearrangement uses TRBV10-3 and TRBJ1-2; TRBD1 agrees at 8 bases. This CDR3 comprises 13 residues. CDR1 ENHRY and CDR2 SYGVKD come from the germline V gene. Trimming removed 8 bases from V and 8 bases from J; junction bases left unmatched: 10. The CDR3 region is CAIHSTGVGGYTF. CDR3 bases: TGTGCCATCCACTCGACAGGGGTGGGGGGCTACACCTTC.

J is TRBJ1-2 and V is TRBV7-8; D is undetermined. V lost 5 bases, J lost 5 bases, and 9 bases lay in between. Germline V CDR1 and CDR2: SGHVS, FQNEAQ. CDR3 size: 12 residues. The CDR3 sequence is CASSANTYGYTF. For the CDR3, the DNA is TGTGCCAGCAGCGCCAACACGTATGGCTACACCTTC.

This clone has only one observation. The chain has TRBV6-1 and TRBJ2-7; D is uncertain. Trimming removed 3 bases at V and 3 bases at J, with 9 bases between. The length of the CDR3 is 13 residues. Germline V gives CDR1 MNHNS, CDR2 SASEGT. The chain's CDR3 is CASSDRIIYEQYF. CDR3 coding DNA: TGTGCCAGCAGTGACAGAATCATCTACGAGCAGTACTTC.

The chain is built from TRBV9 and TRBJ2-7; 11 nucleotides agree with TRBD2. CDR3 length: 16 residues. Germline V gene lookup returns CDR1 SGDLS and CDR2 YYNGEE. J lost 5 bases, V lost 0 bases, and 7 bases had no gene match. As DNA, the CDR3 is TGTGCCAGCAGCGTAGATCTAGCGGGGGGTGTCGACGAGCAGTACTTC. Protein sequence: CASSVDLAGGVDEQYF. Combining the CDR3 with reference TRBV9 and TRBJ2-7 gives the whole variable domain DSGVTQTPKHLITATGQRVTLRCSPRSGDLSVYWYQQSLDQGLQFLIQYYNGEERAKGNILERFSAQQFPDLHSELNLSSLELGDSALYFCASSVDLAGGVDEQYFGPGTRLTVT.

The chain has TRBV9 and TRBJ1-5; tentative D call: TRBD1 (5 bases). Trimming left V 4 bases short and J 6 bases short, with 11 bases between. Germline V gives CDR1 SGDLS, CDR2 YYNGEE. The CDR3 length is 13 residues. CDR3: CASSTSGGQPQHF. CDR3 bases: TGTGCCAGCAGCACCAGTGGGGGTCAGCCCCAGCATTTT.